The rows below give T cell receptor beta chains drawn from one sample of a study of T cells in tumors after PD-1 blockade. TCRdb's copy holds only in-frame clones and misses some; the assay was immunoSEQ multiplex PCR. The table shows under 75,000 clones, with roughly 70% occurring only once. The sequenced sample was PBMCs, obtained after anti-PD-1 treatment. These receptor sequences come from a human donor with basal cell carcinoma. The CDR3 runs from the conserved cysteine through the conserved F or W. The D gene is left open where the match is weak. Clone sizes are given selectively: once, few, many, or a class where the clone is expanded.

D gene: TRBD1; clone size: -; J gene: TRBJ2-7; V gene: TRBV7-9; CDR3 length: 15; CDR3 DNA: TGTGCCAGCAGCACCGAACAGGGGTTAGTCTACGAGCAGTACTTC; CDR3 protein: CASSTEQGLVYEQYF
D gene: TRBD2; clone size: -; J gene: TRBJ2-1; V gene: TRBV13; CDR3 length: 17; CDR3 DNA: TGTGCCAGCAGCTGGCCCGAGGGAGCGGGGGGGAGAGATGAGCAGTTCTTC; CDR3 protein: CASSWPEGAGGRDEQFF
D gene: -; clone size: -; J gene: TRBJ2-5; V gene: TRBV7-9; CDR3 length: 12; CDR3 DNA: TGTGCCAGCTCGGGGGCCAAAGAGACCCAGTACTTC; CDR3 protein: CASSGAKETQYF
D gene: TRBD1; clone size: few; J gene: TRBJ1-6; V gene: TRBV3-1/TRBV3-2; CDR3 length: 16; CDR3 DNA: TGTGCCAGCAGCCAGGACAGGGGGCTAGGCAATTCACCCCTCCACTTT; CDR3 protein: CASSQDRGLGNSPLHF
D gene: TRBD1; clone size: -; J gene: TRBJ1-2; V gene: TRBV25-1; CDR3 length: 12; CDR3 DNA: TGTGCCAGCTGGGGACAGGGGGATGGCTACACCTTC; CDR3 protein: CASWGQGDGYTF
D gene: TRBD1; clone size: -; J gene: TRBJ1-5; V gene: TRBV4-2; CDR3 length: 16; CDR3 DNA: TGTGCCAGCAGCCTGGAAGCGGGACAGGGGTTTCAGCCCCAGCATTTT; CDR3 protein: CASSLEAGQGFQPQHF
D gene: TRBD2; clone size: -; J gene: TRBJ2-7; V gene: TRBV20-1; CDR3 length: 16; CDR3 DNA: TGCAGTGCTAGTAAAGCGGGGGGGGGCGCCTCCTACGAGCAGTACTTC; CDR3 protein: CSASKAGGGASYEQYF
D gene: -; clone size: -; J gene: TRBJ2-7; V gene: TRBV5-8; CDR3 length: 15; CDR3 DNA: TGTGCCAGCAGCTTGGGGAGGCAGGGAAGCTACGAGAAGTACTTC; CDR3 protein: CASSLGRQGSYEKYF
D gene: TRBD1; clone size: -; J gene: TRBJ2-1; V gene: TRBV30; CDR3 length: 12; CDR3 DNA: TGTGCCTGGGTCAAACAGGGGAATGAGCAGTTCTTC; CDR3 protein: CAWVKQGNEQFF
D gene: -; clone size: -; J gene: TRBJ1-5; V gene: TRBV5-4; CDR3 length: 13; CDR3 DNA: TGTGCCAGCAGCATCGACAGCGCAGGGCCCCAGCATTTT; CDR3 protein: CASSIDSAGPQHF
D gene: -; clone size: -; J gene: TRBJ1-1; V gene: TRBV4-2; CDR3 length: 13; CDR3 DNA: TGTGCCAGCAGCCAAGATATTCCCCTCGAAGCTTTCTTT; CDR3 protein: CASSQDIPLEAFF
D gene: TRBD1; clone size: -; J gene: TRBJ2-7; V gene: TRBV6-6; CDR3 length: 16; CDR3 DNA: TGTGCCAGCAGTTACTCGGGGGGACAGGGGAGTTGGGAGCAGTACTTC; CDR3 protein: CASSYSGGQGSWEQYF
D gene: -; clone size: -; J gene: TRBJ1-2; V gene: TRBV19; CDR3 length: 15; CDR3 DNA: TGTGCCAGTAGTGATCTCGCATCTAAGGCTGATGGCTACACCTTC; CDR3 protein: CASSDLASKADGYTF
D gene: TRBD1; clone size: -; J gene: TRBJ1-6; V gene: TRBV5-6; CDR3 length: 15; CDR3 DNA: TGTGCCAGCAGCAGAATGACAGGGGGCAATTCACCCCTCCACTTT; CDR3 protein: CASSRMTGGNSPLHF
D gene: -; clone size: few; J gene: TRBJ2-2; V gene: TRBV7-6; CDR3 length: 14; CDR3 DNA: TGTGCCAGCAGCCGGCCCGGGAACACCGGGGAGCTGTTTTTT; CDR3 protein: CASSRPGNTGELFF
D gene: TRBD1; clone size: -; J gene: TRBJ1-2; V gene: TRBV12-3/TRBV12-4; CDR3 length: 13; CDR3 DNA: TGTGCCAGCAGTCCGGACAGGAGCTATGGCTACACCTTC; CDR3 protein: CASSPDRSYGYTF
D gene: TRBD1; clone size: -; J gene: TRBJ2-3; V gene: TRBV6-5; CDR3 length: 15; CDR3 DNA: TGTGCCAGCAGTAGACAGGGCCGGCGCACAGATACGCAGTATTTT; CDR3 protein: CASSRQGRRTDTQYF
D gene: -; clone size: -; J gene: TRBJ2-7; V gene: TRBV6-5; CDR3 length: 14; CDR3 DNA: TGTGCCAGCAGTTACGCGGGGGCCTCCTACGAGCAGTACTTC; CDR3 protein: CASSYAGASYEQYF
D gene: TRBD1; clone size: -; J gene: TRBJ2-1; V gene: TRBV28; CDR3 length: 14; CDR3 DNA: TGTGCCAGCAGTCCCTCGGACAGGGGTGGTGAGCAGTTCTTC; CDR3 protein: CASSPSDRGGEQFF
D gene: TRBD2; clone size: -; J gene: TRBJ2-5; V gene: TRBV19; CDR3 length: 11; CDR3 DNA: TGTGCCAGCCGGGGGGGGGAGACCCAGTACTTC; CDR3 protein: CASRGGETQYF
D gene: -; clone size: -; J gene: TRBJ2-3; V gene: TRBV7-4; CDR3 length: 19; CDR3 DNA: TGTGCCAGCAGCTTAGCGGAGAGTAGTCCTAACTCTAGCACAGATACGCAGTATTTT; CDR3 protein: CASSLAESSPNSSTDTQYF
D gene: TRBD1; clone size: many; J gene: TRBJ2-2; V gene: TRBV5-1; CDR3 length: 16; CDR3 DNA: TGCGCCAGCAGCTTGCAGACAGGGGGATTCACCGGGGAGCTGTTTTTT; CDR3 protein: CASSLQTGGFTGELFF
D gene: -; clone size: -; J gene: TRBJ2-2; V gene: TRBV19; CDR3 length: 14; CDR3 DNA: TGTGCCAGTAGTATAAGGGCTCTCACCGGGGAGCTGTTTTTT; CDR3 protein: CASSIRALTGELFF
D gene: TRBD1; clone size: -; J gene: TRBJ1-4; V gene: TRBV15; CDR3 length: 17; CDR3 DNA: TGTGCCACCAGCAGAGAAACCTGGACAGGGGAGAGTGAAAAACTGTTTTTT; CDR3 protein: CATSRETWTGESEKLFF
D gene: -; clone size: -; J gene: TRBJ1-4; V gene: TRBV7-9; CDR3 length: 14; CDR3 DNA: TGTGCCAGCAGCTTAAAGGGCCCTAATGAAAAACTGTTTTTT; CDR3 protein: CASSLKGPNEKLFF
D gene: -; clone size: -; J gene: TRBJ1-6; V gene: TRBV6-5; CDR3 length: 13; CDR3 DNA: TGTGCCAGCAGTTATACAGGAAATTCACCCCTCCACTTT; CDR3 protein: CASSYTGNSPLHF
D gene: -; clone size: -; J gene: TRBJ1-1; V gene: TRBV29-1; CDR3 length: 11; CDR3 DNA: TGCAGCGGAGATCGGGGGCATGAAGCTTTCTTT; CDR3 protein: CSGDRGHEAFF
D gene: -; clone size: -; J gene: TRBJ2-7; V gene: TRBV5-1; CDR3 length: 15; CDR3 DNA: TGCGCCAGCAGCTTGGCCGCCGGGCAGGGGTATGAGCAGTACTTC; CDR3 protein: CASSLAAGQGYEQYF
D gene: TRBD1; clone size: -; J gene: TRBJ1-1; V gene: TRBV19; CDR3 length: 14; CDR3 DNA: TGTGCCAGTAGTGACAGGGTTGGCCGCGATGAAGCTTTCTTT; CDR3 protein: CASSDRVGRDEAFF
D gene: -; clone size: -; J gene: TRBJ1-6; V gene: TRBV7-2; CDR3 length: 15; CDR3 DNA: TGTGCCAGCAGCAGAGGGGCCTCGAACAATTCACCCCTCCACTTT; CDR3 protein: CASSRGASNNSPLHF
D gene: -; clone size: -; J gene: TRBJ1-2; V gene: TRBV6-1; CDR3 length: 14; CDR3 DNA: TGTGCCAGCAGTGAAGTGGGGGGGTCCTATGGCTACACCTTC; CDR3 protein: CASSEVGGSYGYTF
D gene: TRBD2; clone size: -; J gene: TRBJ2-3; V gene: TRBV7-9; CDR3 length: 15; CDR3 DNA: TGTGCCAGCAGCTTAGGGGGGGGAGGCACAGATACGCAGTATTTT; CDR3 protein: CASSLGGGGTDTQYF
D gene: TRBD2; clone size: medium-sized; J gene: TRBJ2-1; V gene: TRBV3-1/TRBV3-2; CDR3 length: 18; CDR3 DNA: TGTGCCAGCAGCCGCCACCCGGGACTAGCGGGGGGCCTCAATGAGCAGTTCTTC; CDR3 protein: CASSRHPGLAGGLNEQFF
D gene: -; clone size: -; J gene: TRBJ2-3; V gene: TRBV7-8; CDR3 length: 13; CDR3 DNA: TGTGCCAGCAGCTTAGTGGCTCTAGATACGCAGTATTTT; CDR3 protein: CASSLVALDTQYF
D gene: -; clone size: -; J gene: TRBJ1-5; V gene: TRBV5-1; CDR3 length: 13; CDR3 DNA: TGCGCCAGCAGCTTGGACGTCGATCAGCCCCAGCATTTT; CDR3 protein: CASSLDVDQPQHF
D gene: -; clone size: -; J gene: TRBJ2-1; V gene: TRBV30; CDR3 length: 14; CDR3 DNA: TGTGCCTGGACCCCGTGGACTTCCCACAATGAGCAGTTCTTC; CDR3 protein: CAWTPWTSHNEQFF
D gene: -; clone size: -; J gene: TRBJ1-2; V gene: TRBV24-1; CDR3 length: 14; CDR3 DNA: TGTGCCACCAGTGATTCGGGACTTAACTATGGCTACACCTTC; CDR3 protein: CATSDSGLNYGYTF
D gene: TRBD1; clone size: -; J gene: TRBJ1-5; V gene: TRBV23-1; CDR3 length: 18; CDR3 DNA: TGCGCCAGCAGTCATTGCGCCGGGACAGGGTTTAGCAATCAGCCCCAGCATTTT; CDR3 protein: CASSHCAGTGFSNQPQHF
D gene: -; clone size: -; J gene: TRBJ2-2; V gene: TRBV24-1; CDR3 length: 16; CDR3 DNA: TGTGCCACCAGTGACCCCAAGAAGGCCCCTGGGGTGGAGCTGTTTTTT; CDR3 protein: CATSDPKKAPGVELFF
D gene: TRBD2; clone size: -; J gene: TRBJ2-1; V gene: TRBV7-8; CDR3 length: 13; CDR3 DNA: TGTGCCAGCAGCTACGAACTAGCGGGGCCCCTCTTCTTC; CDR3 protein: CASSYELAGPLFF
D gene: -; clone size: -; J gene: TRBJ2-6; V gene: TRBV30; CDR3 length: 18; CDR3 DNA: TGTGCCTGGAGTGTACCGGGACAATCAAGCTCTGGGGCCAACGTCCTGACTTTC; CDR3 protein: CAWSVPGQSSSGANVLTF
D gene: TRBD1; clone size: -; J gene: TRBJ1-5; V gene: TRBV7-2; CDR3 length: 14; CDR3 DNA: TGTGCCAGCAGCCCCTTTACAGGGGACAGGCCCCAGCATTTT; CDR3 protein: CASSPFTGDRPQHF
D gene: TRBD2; clone size: -; J gene: TRBJ2-3; V gene: TRBV5-1; CDR3 length: 19; CDR3 DNA: TGCGCCAGCAGCCCCCCTAGCGGGGGGGCCGGGGGAGGCACAGATACGCAGTATTTT; CDR3 protein: CASSPPSGGAGGGTDTQYF
D gene: -; clone size: -; J gene: TRBJ2-3; V gene: TRBV6-2/TRBV6-3; CDR3 length: 16; CDR3 DNA: TGTGCCAGCAGCGCCCGGACTGCGATAAGTACAGATACGCAGTATTTT; CDR3 protein: CASSARTAISTDTQYF
D gene: -; clone size: -; J gene: TRBJ1-1; V gene: TRBV10-3; CDR3 length: 13; CDR3 DNA: TGTGCCATCAGTGAGTCGGGAGGGACTGAAGCTTTCTTT; CDR3 protein: CAISESGGTEAFF
D gene: -; clone size: -; J gene: TRBJ1-1; V gene: TRBV7-8; CDR3 length: 15; CDR3 DNA: TGTGCCAGCAGCTTAGTTGGGGGGCCGGGGACTGAAGCTTTCTTT; CDR3 protein: CASSLVGGPGTEAFF
D gene: -; clone size: once; J gene: TRBJ1-1; V gene: TRBV5-6; CDR3 length: 13; CDR3 DNA: TGTGCCAGCAGTTTCTCGTCTGGGACTGAAGCTTTCTTT; CDR3 protein: CASSFSSGTEAFF
D gene: -; clone size: -; J gene: TRBJ2-3; V gene: TRBV18; CDR3 length: 15; CDR3 DNA: TGTGCCAGCTCCTCGGACAGAATTGACACAGATACGCAGTATTTT; CDR3 protein: CASSSDRIDTDTQYF